Listed here is a single T cell receptor (beta chain). As processed by the authors: Amplified reference gene primers provided the basis for estimating nucleated cell counts. Profiling relied on immunoSEQ multiplex PCR, and the TCRdb table lists in-frame clones only, not all of them. That table gives V, J and clone size, and the DNA gave D and trimming. The sample holds some 120,000 clones, 75% to 80% seen once. This CDR3 has 13 residues. Trimming cost V 3 bases and J 0 bases, with 6 bases left between them. Germline V lookup: CDR1 MNHEY, CDR2 SMNVEV (reference sequence). This sample was taken from a study of blood T cell repertoires in COVID-19. Study information: T cells, B-cell-depleted T cells, or PBMCs supplied cDNA or gDNA.

The chain uses TRBV27 and TRBJ2-7; D is ambiguous. The receptor comes from a human donor in a cohort sampled during active COVID-19. Sequencing used peripheral blood. The CDR3 DNA is TGTGCCAGCAGTTTTGCCAGCTCCTACGAGCAGTACTTC. This encodes CASSFASSYEQYF.